This entry lists 28 T cell receptor beta chains sequenced from one sample in a study of T-cell reconstitution after alpha-beta-depleted transplantation in children. Construction of the TCRbeta library involved unique molecular identifiers. One entry per CDR3 protein, called by TCRdb with MiXCR from the PCR reads. This sample has about 340,000 distinct CDR3 sequences; 10% occur once, and the top ten carry more than 2%. The sample in question was PBMCs from the stem cell graft donor, obtained from the stem cell graft. These receptors originate from a human donor who donated a stem cell graft to a child with acute lymphoblastic leukemia.

As to this clonotype: It may be a read error: a sequence one base away is much more abundant. This sequence joins TRBV3-1 and TRBJ1-1; D ambiguous. The CDR3 sequence is 12 residues long. V was cut by 3 bases and J by 5 bases, with 7 bases left in between. Germline values: CDR1 LGHDT, CDR2 YNNKEL (reference sequence). The CDR3 spells CASSHAPTEAFF. CDR3 coding DNA: TGTGCCAGCAGCCATGCCCCGACTGAAGCTTTCTTT.

A few counts support this clonotype. The rearrangement uses TRBV6-1 and TRBJ2-4, with 9 bases identical to TRBD1. The germline V gene encodes CDR1 MNHNS and CDR2 SASEGT. J lost 9 bases, V lost 6 bases, and 12 bases had no gene match. The CDR3 extends over 15 amino acids. CDR3 bases: TGTGCCAGCAGCGGGACAGGGACAGGTTGGGGCATTCAGTACTTC. Translated: CASSGTGTGWGIQYF.

This clonotype came up many times. The rearrangement links TRBV28 to TRBJ1-2; TRBD1 matches at 9 bases. There are 14 residues in the CDR3. After removal of 5 bases from V and 2 bases from J, the junction contained 3 bases not matched to a gene. The germline V gene has CDR1 MDHEN and CDR2 SYDVKM. Written as DNA, the CDR3 is TGTGCCAGCAGTGGAGACAGGGGGAACTATGGCTACACCTTC. Translated, it gives CASSGDRGNYGYTF.

J is TRBJ2-7 and V is TRBV12-3 or TRBV12-4, with 7 positions matching TRBD1. V shed 4 bases and J 3 bases; nucleotides not matched to a gene: 6. The CDR3 sequence is 14 residues long. This CDR3 reads CASSSGGGNYEQYF. CDR3 bases: TGTGCCAGCAGTTCAGGGGGTGGGAACTACGAGCAGTACTTC.

There are many counts of this clonotype. The chain joins TRBV20-1 to TRBJ2-2, with TRBD2 identical over 10 bases. CDR1 is DFQATT and CDR2 is SNEGSKA in the germline V gene (reference sequence). J lost 6 bases, V lost 3 bases, and 7 bases had no gene match. CDR3 length equals 15 residues. CDR3 sequence reads: CSARSLAGVSGELFF. The DNA of the CDR3 is TGCAGTGCTAGGTCTCTAGCGGGAGTCTCCGGGGAGCTGTTTTTT.

This clonotype was observed at least ten times. The chain has TRBV12-3 or TRBV12-4 and TRBJ2-5, with 8 bases identical to TRBD2. J lost 4 bases, V lost 9 bases, and 4 bases had no gene match. This CDR3 region has 12 residues. CDR3 residues: CASQREPETQYF. CDR3 DNA: TGTGCCAGTCAGCGGGAGCCAGAGACCCAGTACTTC.

This clonotype was detected only a few times. One junction end disagrees with the germline gene, perhaps due to a read error. The chain couples TRBV3-1 to TRBJ1-5; D remains unclear. This CDR3 contains 12 residues. Germline assignment: CDR1 LGHDT and CDR2 YNNKEL (reference sequence). The CDR3 DNA sequence: TGTGCCAGCAGCCAACTCGGCAGCCCGGGTAATTTT. Protein: CASSQLGSPGNF.

The chain combines TRBV12-3 or TRBV12-4 with TRBJ2-7; D not resolved. V dropped 4 bases and J dropped 12 bases, with 13 bases sitting between them. The CDR3 extends over 11 amino acids. Written as DNA, the CDR3 is TGTGCCAGCAGTTCATCGGCCGCCTTGTACTTC. It translates to CASSSSAALYF.

This clonotype was detected ten times or more. This chain joins TRBV4-1 and TRBJ2-1; 7 bases align to TRBD1. Germline V CDR1 and CDR2: MGHRA, YSYEKL. V shed 2 bases and J 7 bases; nucleotides not matched to a gene: 5. The CDR3 covers 14 residues. CDR3 in amino acids: CASSQLTGSNEQFF. As DNA, the CDR3 is TGCGCCAGCAGCCAACTGACAGGGTCAAATGAGCAGTTCTTC.

A few counts support this clonotype. This chain joins TRBV7-2 and TRBJ2-7; D remains ambiguous. Trimming cost V 2 bases and J 4 bases, with 12 bases left between them. The CDR3 totals 14 residues. Germline CDR1 SGHTA, CDR2 FQGNSA. The CDR3 protein is CASSLFVGPYEQYF. The DNA for the CDR3 is TGTGCCAGCAGCTTATTTGTGGGCCCATACGAGCAGTACTTC.

This rearrangement joins TRBV4-3 to TRBJ2-1; D could derive from TRBD1 or TRBD2 (5 bases each). Trimming shortened V by 0 bases and J by 0 bases, and 6 bases separated the two germline ends. Germline assignment: CDR1 LGHNA and CDR2 YSLEER. This CDR3 contains 15 residues. CDR3 amino acids: CASSQEGDSYNEQFF. DNA of the CDR3: TGCGCCAGCAGCCAAGAGGGGGACTCCTACAATGAGCAGTTCTTC.

This clonotype was recorded at least ten times. At one of its ends the junction is not consistent with the germline gene, which may arise from a read error. CDR3 sequence reads: CITQGPGGTEAFF. In DNA form, the CDR3 reads TGCATCACACAGGGCCCTGGGGGCACTGAAGCTTTCTTT. The chain combines TRBV27 with TRBJ1-1, with a weak D call TRBD1 (6 bases). The CDR3 totals 13 residues. The germline gives CDR1 MNHEY, CDR2 SMNVEV (reference sequence).

A few counts support this clonotype. CDR3 residues: CASSWGQGAVGTEAFF. Written as DNA, the CDR3 is TGCGCCAGCAGCTGGGGACAGGGGGCTGTCGGCACTGAAGCTTTCTTT. V gene TRBV5-1 combines with J gene TRBJ1-1; 12 bases are a match to TRBD1. The ends lost 3 bases at V and 4 bases at J; junction bases unmatched: 7. This CDR3 is 16 amino acids long. Germline-derived CDR1 and CDR2 are SGHRS and YFSETQ.

The V and J genes are TRBV4-1 and TRBJ2-7; perhaps TRBD2 as D (5 bases). The germline gives CDR1 MGHRA, CDR2 YSYEKL. V lost 4 bases to trimming and J lost 5 bases, with 12 bases between them. The CDR3 extends over 13 amino acids. Written as DNA, the CDR3 is TGCGCCAGCAGCCCGAGGGTCTTCGACGAGCAGTACTTC. Amino acid sequence: CASSPRVFDEQYF.

This clonotype was recorded a few times. A read error may account for a junction end that differs from germline. This chain uses TRBV5-1 with TRBJ2-4, with TRBD2 identical over 9 bases. CDR3 size: 15 residues. CDR1 is SGHRS and CDR2 is YFSETQ in the germline V gene. In nucleotides, the CDR3 is TGCGCCAGCAGCACGGGGGGACTAGCCGAAAACATTCAGTACTTC. It specifies CASSTGGLAENIQYF.

This clonotype was found many times. The rearrangement joins TRBV7-2 to TRBJ2-7; 7 bases fit TRBD2. The CDR3 has 14 residues. Germline V CDR1 and CDR2: SGHTA, FQGNSA. Trimming cost V 5 bases and J 2 bases; bases outside gene matches: 6. Here the CDR3 reads CASSLDSGPYEQYF. Written as DNA, the CDR3 is TGTGCCAGCAGCCTTGATAGCGGGCCCTACGAGCAGTACTTC.

This clonotype was counted a few times. The chain recombines TRBV5-1 with TRBJ2-5; 11 positions agree with TRBD2. CDR3 length: 15 residues. The ends lost 2 bases at V and 5 bases at J; junction bases unmatched: 5. Germline values: CDR1 SGHRS, CDR2 YFSETQ. CDR3 sequence: CASSLGSGRDETQYF. CDR3 coding DNA: TGCGCCAGCAGCTTAGGTAGCGGGAGGGATGAGACCCAGTACTTC.

This clonotype occurred a few times. The chain couples TRBV20-1 to TRBJ1-6; D remains unclear. There are 13 residues in the CDR3. The germline V gene has CDR1 DFQATT and CDR2 SNEGSKA (reference sequence). The V gene lost 0 bases and the J gene lost 9 bases, with 9 bases spanning the gap. The CDR3: CSARDRQVSPLHF. CDR3 nucleotide sequence: TGCAGTGCTAGAGATCGGCAAGTTTCACCCCTCCACTTT.

This clonotype was observed at least ten times. The chain recombines TRBV5-1 with TRBJ2-1; TRBD2 matches 10 bases. With V trimmed by 1 base and J by 1 base, 2 bases remained unmatched. The CDR3 is 16 amino acids. The germline V gene has CDR1 SGHRS and CDR2 YFSETQ. The CDR3 nucleotides are TGCGCCAGCAGCTTGACTAGCGGGACGTCCTACAATGAGCAGTTCTTC. As protein: CASSLTSGTSYNEQFF.

This clonotype appeared a few times. V usage is TRBV3-1 and J usage is TRBJ2-5; perhaps TRBD2 as D (6 bases). Per germline, CDR1 LGHDT and CDR2 YNNKEL (reference sequence). V was pared by 3 bases and J by 2 bases, with 10 bases between. This CDR3 spans 14 amino acids. The CDR3 DNA sequence: TGTGCCAGCAGCCACCGCGGGATACAAGAGACCCAGTACTTC. Translation: CASSHRGIQETQYF.

This clonotype was seen only a few times. The chain combines TRBV13 with TRBJ2-1; 12 nucleotides align to TRBD2. J gave up 8 bases and V 4 bases, and 6 bases lay outside the gene matches. The CDR3 is made up of 15 amino acids. Germline V CDR1 and CDR2: PRHDT, FYEKMQ (reference sequence). The CDR3 protein is CASSWVTSGSDEQFF. CDR3 nucleotides: TGTGCCAGCAGCTGGGTGACTAGCGGGAGTGATGAGCAGTTCTTC.

This clonotype was seen many times. This chain joins TRBV10-3 and TRBJ2-7, with D uncertain. CDR1 is ENHRY, CDR2 SYGVKD, per germline. This CDR3 has 11 amino acids. The V end lost 8 bases, the J end lost 4 bases, and 9 bases lay between the germline ends. CDR3 nucleotides: TGTGCCATCGGTTCAGGATACGAGCAGTACTTC. Translated: CAIGSGYEQYF.

This clonotype was recorded a few times. This sequence joins TRBV12-3 or TRBV12-4 and TRBJ2-1; weak D call: TRBD2 (6 bases). This CDR3 has 15 residues. V was pared by 4 bases and J by 5 bases, with 15 bases between. CDR3: CASSSPRGTHNEQFF. CDR3 nucleotide sequence: TGTGCCAGCAGTTCCCCTCGCGGGACCCACAATGAGCAGTTCTTC.

V is TRBV4-1 and J is TRBJ2-5; D gene unclear. CDR1 is MGHRA and CDR2 is YSYEKL in the germline V gene. CDR3 length equals 14 residues. V lost 0 bases and J lost 5, with 10 bases in between. The chain's CDR3 is CASSQESSYETQYF. CDR3 nucleotides: TGCGCCAGCAGCCAAGAAAGCAGTTATGAGACCCAGTACTTC.

Ten or more counts support this clonotype. J is TRBJ2-1 and V is TRBV7-2; D tentatively fits TRBD1 or TRBD2 (5 bases each). This CDR3 is built from 14 residues. Germline loops: CDR1 SGHTA, CDR2 FQGNSA. V was shortened by 6 bases and J by 3 bases, with 12 bases between the two germline ends. In nucleotides, the CDR3 is TGTGCCAGCAGTTGGGACGGCAGCTACAATGAGCAGTTCTTC. It specifies CASSWDGSYNEQFF.

As to this clonotype: The junction and the germline gene differ at one end; a read error may be behind it. The chain uses TRBV28 and TRBJ2-1, with 10 bases matching TRBD2. Germline CDR1 and CDR2: MDHEN and SYDVKM. The CDR3 has 15 amino acids. The CDR3 reads CASRGPASGSSRIRF. CDR3 in DNA: TGTGCCAGCAGGGGTCCCGCTAGCGGGAGCTCCAGGATTAGGTTC.

The table lists this clonotype with a few counts. The V and J genes are TRBV20-1 and TRBJ2-3; D is perhaps TRBD1 (6 bases). The ends were cut back, 0 bases at V and 3 bases at J, with 7 bases in the middle. This CDR3 has 13 residues. CDR1 and CDR2 from the germline V gene are DFQATT and SNEGSKA (reference sequence). CDR3 DNA: TGCAGTGCTAGAGATGGACAGACAGATACGCAGTATTTT. Translation gives CSARDGQTDTQYF.

This clonotype was seen more than once but under ten times. The V call is TRBV7-9, the J call TRBJ2-1; D is unresolved. Trimming removed 6 bases from V and 2 bases from J, with 5 bases in between. Germline V gene lookup returns CDR1 SEHNR and CDR2 FQNEAQ (reference sequence). The CDR3 has 12 residues. CDR3 protein: CASRDTYNEQFF. The CDR3 DNA is TGTGCCAGCAGGGATACCTACAATGAGCAGTTCTTC. The full variable domain, completed using reference TRBV7-9 and TRBJ2-1, is DTGVSQNPRHKITKRGQNVTFRCDPISEHNRLYWYRQTLGQGPEFLTYFQNEAQLEKSRLLSDRFSAERPKGSFSTLEIQRTEQGDSAMYLCASRDTYNEQFFGPGTRLTVL.